This T cell receptor beta chain was obtained from a study of control samples from healthy donors and cancer patients. V lost 6 bases and J 2 bases, leaving 3 bases between the germline ends. The germline gives CDR1 MDHEN, CDR2 SYDVKM. This CDR3 is built from 11 residues. The protocol was immunoSEQ multiplex PCR, while the TCRdb copy is restricted to in-frame clones and leaves out a portion. The table has some 410,000 clones, around nine tenths seen once. The sequencing sample was made of PBMCs. The receptor's source is a man in his forties with head and neck cancer. This chain joins TRBV28 and TRBJ2-3; D remains unclear. In DNA form, the CDR3 reads TGTGCCAGCAGGGCCACAGATACGCAGTATTTT. It yields the protein CASRATDTQYF. Looking up the rest from reference TRBV28 and TRBJ2-3 gives the full variable domain: DVKVTQSSRYLVKRTGEKVFLECVQDMDHENMFWYRQDPGLGLRLIYFSYDVKMKEKGDIPEGYSVSREKKERFSLILESASTNQTSMYLCASRATDTQYFGPGTRLTVL.